This T cell receptor (beta chain) originates from a study of cytomegalovirus exposure and HLA in healthy donors. Across the whole study: A previous analysis identified around 120 million unique TCR beta sequences derived from some 170 million T cells.

13 Jbeta primers and 60 Vbeta primers were used for the PCR. Assay used: immunoSEQ multiplex PCR; TCRdb lists only in-frame clones, some missing. The sample contains more than 95,000 clones, roughly three quarters of which appear only once. What was sequenced was PBMCs. The receptor was isolated from a man aged 30-40 years in good health and CMV-seropositive.

In DNA, the CDR3 is TGCGCCAGCAGCCAAGGTTGGACAGGCCACAGAAAGTACGAGCAGTACTTC. It specifies CASSQGWTGHRKYEQYF. V and J are TRBV4-3 and TRBJ2-7, with 7 bases lining up with TRBD1. After removal of 1 base from V and 4 bases from J, the junction contained 13 bases not matched to a gene. Germline loops: CDR1 LGHNA, CDR2 YSLEER. This CDR3 contains 17 residues.